A selection of T cell receptor beta chains follows, all from one sample in a study of T cell responses to AZD1222 COVID-19 vaccine. Produced via immunoSEQ multiplex PCR; TCRdb's table is partial and in-frame only. Among about 82,000 clones listed, 80% to 90% were seen once. Source: peripheral blood, taken 28 days after the second AZD1222 dose. The source of these receptors is an adult who received the AZD1222 COVID-19 vaccine. The CDR3 runs from the conserved cysteine through the conserved F or W. The order of the fields is clone size, J gene, V gene, D gene, CDR3 DNA, CDR3 protein. The D gene is left open where the match is weak. Some rows have no size entry. The others give once, few or many, or a class for an expanded clone.

size: .
J: TRBJ1-1
V: TRBV19
D: .
DNA: TGTGCCAGTAGTCCCTGGGAGAGGAGAGCTTTCTTT
CDR3: CASSPWERRAFF

size: .
J: TRBJ2-1
V: TRBV5-5
D: .
DNA: TGTGCCAGCAGCTTGGGGGGTTCCTACAATGAGCAGTTCTTC
CDR3: CASSLGGSYNEQFF

size: .
J: TRBJ1-3
V: TRBV28
D: .
DNA: TGTGCCAGCAACCCCTGGGGGCTCTCTGGAAACACCATATATTTT
CDR3: CASNPWGLSGNTIYF

size: once
J: TRBJ1-1
V: TRBV2
D: .
DNA: TGTGCCAGCAGTGTAAGGGGAAACACTGAAGCTTTCTTT
CDR3: CASSVRGNTEAFF

size: .
J: TRBJ1-2
V: TRBV25-1
D: TRBD1
DNA: TGTGCCAGCTCGACAGGGGGCGGCTATGGCTACACCTTC
CDR3: CASSTGGGYGYTF

size: once
J: TRBJ2-7
V: TRBV7-9
D: TRBD2
DNA: TGTGCCAGCAGCTTAAAGCGGGAGTACTCCTACGAGCAGTACTTC
CDR3: CASSLKREYSYEQYF

size: .
J: TRBJ2-5
V: TRBV5-1
D: .
DNA: TGCGCCAGCAGCTTGCCACAACAAGAGACCCAGTACTTC
CDR3: CASSLPQQETQYF

size: .
J: TRBJ1-5
V: TRBV28
D: TRBD1
DNA: TGTGCCAGCAGAAACAGGGGCAGCAATCAGCCCCAGCATTTT
CDR3: CASRNRGSNQPQHF

size: .
J: TRBJ2-7
V: TRBV7-2
D: .
DNA: TGTGCCAGCAGCTCTCAAGGAGGCTCCTACGAGCAGTACTTC
CDR3: CASSSQGGSYEQYF

size: .
J: TRBJ1-5
V: TRBV27
D: .
DNA: TGTGCCAGCAGTTTGGGTGGTGGGTTTAATTCTCAGCCCCAGCATTTT
CDR3: CASSLGGGFNSQPQHF

size: .
J: TRBJ2-7
V: TRBV11-2
D: TRBD2
DNA: TGTGCCAGCAGCGCCACTAGCGGGATTTACGAGCAGTACTTC
CDR3: CASSATSGIYEQYF

size: .
J: TRBJ1-1
V: TRBV7-2
D: TRBD1
DNA: TGTGCCAGCAGCTTCCTGACAGGGGGCAATACTGAAGCTTTCTTT
CDR3: CASSFLTGGNTEAFF

size: .
J: TRBJ2-7
V: TRBV4-2
D: TRBD2
DNA: TGTGCCAGCAGCGCGGGACTAGCGGGCGACACCTACGAGCAGTACTTC
CDR3: CASSAGLAGDTYEQYF

size: .
J: TRBJ1-2
V: TRBV4-1
D: .
DNA: TGCGCCAGCAGCCAAGATCTTTTTAGTTACGGGCCTCCCTATGGCTACACCTTC
CDR3: CASSQDLFSYGPPYGYTF

size: .
J: TRBJ1-1
V: TRBV12-5
D: .
DNA: TGTGCTAGTGGTTTGGACGGGGTTAATGAAGCTTTCTTT
CDR3: CASGLDGVNEAFF

size: .
J: TRBJ2-2
V: TRBV11-2
D: TRBD2
DNA: TGTGCCAGCAGCTTAGTCGCGGGAGGAGGTACCGGGGAGCTGTTTTTT
CDR3: CASSLVAGGGTGELFF

size: .
J: TRBJ1-2
V: TRBV30
D: TRBD1
DNA: TGTGCCTGGAGCACAGTCGACAGGGCGGGCTATGGCTACACCTTC
CDR3: CAWSTVDRAGYGYTF

size: .
J: TRBJ1-2
V: TRBV11-2
D: TRBD1
DNA: TGTGCCAGCAGCTCCCGGGACAGATTATATGGCTACACCTTC
CDR3: CASSSRDRLYGYTF

size: .
J: TRBJ1-1
V: TRBV6-2/TRBV6-3
D: TRBD1
DNA: TGTGCCAGCAGTTACCAGGCGCAGGGGGCCAACACTGAAGCTTTCTTT
CDR3: CASSYQAQGANTEAFF

size: .
J: TRBJ2-3
V: TRBV10-2
D: .
DNA: TGCGCCAGCACTTATGGACAGCTAGCGTTCTTCAGCACAGATACGCAGTATTTT
CDR3: CASTYGQLAFFSTDTQYF

size: .
J: TRBJ2-1
V: TRBV27
D: TRBD1
DNA: TGTGCCAGCCAAATGACAGGGGTGAAAAACAATGAGCAGTTCTTC
CDR3: CASQMTGVKNNEQFF

size: .
J: TRBJ1-2
V: TRBV6-5
D: .
DNA: TGTGCCAGCAGTAAGGGGTCCAACTATGGCTACACCTTC
CDR3: CASSKGSNYGYTF

size: .
J: TRBJ1-1
V: TRBV7-2
D: .
DNA: TGTGCCAGCAGCTTAGTCGGGTTGAGGGCAATCGCTGAAGCTTTCTTT
CDR3: CASSLVGLRAIAEAFF

size: .
J: TRBJ1-1
V: TRBV19
D: TRBD1
DNA: TGTGCCAGTACCCAATCAGGGACAGGGGGCCTGAACACTGAAGCTTTCTTT
CDR3: CASTQSGTGGLNTEAFF

size: .
J: TRBJ1-1
V: TRBV5-4
D: .
DNA: TGTGCCAGCAGCCAGGCTCGAAACTCAGGCACTGAAGCTTTCTTT
CDR3: CASSQARNSGTEAFF

size: .
J: TRBJ2-7
V: TRBV5-4
D: .
DNA: TGTGCCAGCAGCTTGGCCGGGGCAGGGGTGTACTTC
CDR3: CASSLAGAGVYF

size: .
J: TRBJ2-2
V: TRBV4-1
D: .
DNA: TGCGCCAGCAGCCAAGGGACGGCAAACACCGGGGAGCTGTTTTTT
CDR3: CASSQGTANTGELFF